This TCR beta chain is drawn from a study of T cell repertoires in cytomegalovirus infection (dated by TCRdb to 2018 to 2020). Background for the entire study: Donor HLA type was relevant to the analysis, because carriage of CMV infection together with the matching HLA type was indicated by public TCR beta signatures.

This clonotype was seen more than once but under ten times. This clone's antigen is unknown. Base qualities are not provided; no much larger clone lies one nucleotide away. Compared with germline, V lacks 4 bases and J lacks 3 bases; bases without a gene match: 2. The CDR3, cysteine through phenylalanine, is 13 amino acids long. Only the CDR3 part of the read is kept: 39 bases, read in frame from the first base. Per the germline V gene (reference sequence), DFQATT is the CDR1 and SNEGSKA is the CDR2. Study-wide conclusions, independent of this receptor: The ex vivo response was dominated by HLA-C-restricted CMV-specific TCR beta clonotypes, which also provided the single most frequent clonotype in two of eight donors. In both this cohort and an independent roughly 350-donor cohort, the cumulative frequency of public TCR beta family members distinguished carriers of CMV infection plus the relevant HLA type.

For sequencing, an Illumina HiSeq 1500 was employed. Through fastp at Q25 and MiXCR, TCRdb rebuilt clones from the public reads, retaining in-frame beta chains. A single entry per CDR3 protein holds the most common genes and DNA from its merged rows. Within this sample are around 740,000 distinct CDR3 sequences, with 35% of them counted one time only. The ten largest clones add up to around 2.6% of the sample. In this chain, TRBV20-1 is recombined with TRBJ2-5, with 10 central nucleotides matching TRBD1. This receptor was obtained from a human donor in good health (CMV status not recorded). Some clones in this sample may be carry-over from other donors' samples. Material: PBMCs. In nucleotides, the sequence is TGCAGTGCTATAGGGACAGGGGAAGAGACCCAGTACTTC. Its protein reads: CSAIGTGEETQYF.